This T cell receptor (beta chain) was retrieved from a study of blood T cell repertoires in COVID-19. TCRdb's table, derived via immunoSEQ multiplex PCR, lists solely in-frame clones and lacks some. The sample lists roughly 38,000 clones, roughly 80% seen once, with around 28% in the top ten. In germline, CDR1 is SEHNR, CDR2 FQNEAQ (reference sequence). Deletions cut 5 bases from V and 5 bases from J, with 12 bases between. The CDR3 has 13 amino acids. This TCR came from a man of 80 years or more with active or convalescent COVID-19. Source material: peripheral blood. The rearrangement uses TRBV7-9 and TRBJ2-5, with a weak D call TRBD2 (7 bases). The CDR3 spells CASSGGALETQYF. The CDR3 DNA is TGTGCCAGCAGCGGGGGGGCCCTGGAGACCCAGTACTTC.